These 23 T cell receptor beta chains were sequenced from one sample in a study of T-cell memory formation after mild COVID-19 (dated by TCRdb to about 2021). Preparation of the library involved 5' RACE. Sequencing took place on an Illumina NovaSeq 6000. The public reads were reprocessed in TCRdb via fastp at Q25 and MiXCR, keeping in-frame beta chains. Each CDR3 protein gets just one entry, which takes the most common genes and DNA from the rows behind it. This sample is represented by around 150,000 distinct CDR3 sequences; roughly 15% of them were singletons. Around an eighth of the sample is held by the ten biggest clonotypes. Sequenced material: PBMCs or a T cell subset sorted from them (not recorded which). The origin of the receptors is an adult woman who had mild COVID-19 (a few samples of this study predate the infection). The sample titles of this study are shuffled in the database, so cell type and time point are left out; the donor was told from shared clones.

The genes are TRBV4-3 and TRBJ2-5; D ambiguous. CDR1 and CDR2 (germline): LGHNA, YSLEER. This CDR3 is built from 15 residues. The V and J ends lost 0 bases and 3 bases respectively, with 11 bases between them. CDR3 bases: TGCGCCAGCAGCCAAGATCCAGCTCGAAAAGAGACCCAGTACTTC. This sequence encodes CASSQDPARKETQYF.

A few counts support this clonotype. The chain joins TRBV20-1 to TRBJ2-7, with D hard to call. In germline, CDR1 is DFQATT, CDR2 SNEGSKA (reference sequence). This CDR3 spans 13 amino acids. V gave up 4 bases and J gave up 0 bases, with 10 bases separating them. CDR3 DNA: TGCAGTGCTATACCCCCCCCCTCCTACGAGCAGTACTTC. This sequence encodes CSAIPPPSYEQYF.

This clonotype was counted many times. The chain uses TRBV25-1 and TRBJ2-7, with 8 bases that match TRBD1. The germline gives CDR1 MGHDK, CDR2 SYGVNS. V lost 2 bases, J lost 1 base, and 4 bases stayed unmatched. This CDR3 has 15 residues. The CDR3 DNA sequence: TGTGCCAGCAGTGAAGGACAGGGTCCTTCCTACGAGCAGTACTTC. This gives the protein CASSEGQGPSYEQYF.

This clonotype was detected a few times. CDR3 nucleotides: TGCAGTGCTACCGGAGGCTACACCTTC. It codes for CSATGGYTF. The chain couples TRBV20-1 to TRBJ1-2; no firm D call. There are 9 residues in the CDR3. The germline CDR1 and CDR2 sequences are DFQATT and SNEGSKA (reference sequence). V lost 4 bases and J lost 8, with 5 bases in between.

In this sample, this clonotype turned up a few times. The chain is built from TRBV7-8 and TRBJ1-5, with a weak D call TRBD1 (5 bases). The CDR3 totals 15 residues. The V end was cut by 4 bases, the J end by 3 bases, with 13 bases between. Germline V gene lookup returns CDR1 SGHVS and CDR2 FQNEAQ. Written as DNA, the CDR3 is TGTGCCAGCAGCTCGAGGGCGGGGGTCAATCAGCCCCAGCATTTT. It translates to CASSSRAGVNQPQHF.

The chain couples TRBV5-5 to TRBJ2-2, with 8 bases matching TRBD1. The CDR3 loop spans 13 amino acids. The junction had 5 bases not matched to a gene; V was cut back by 9 bases and J by 4 bases. In germline, CDR1 is SGHKS, CDR2 YYEKEE (reference sequence). This chain's CDR3 is CATRGTGTGELFF. The CDR3 DNA reads as TGTGCCACCCGGGGGACAGGCACCGGGGAGCTGTTTTTT.

This clonotype was counted only a few times. The J gene is TRBJ2-5, the V gene TRBV30; 12 nucleotides line up with TRBD2. The germline CDR1 and CDR2 sequences are GTSNPN and SVGIG (reference sequence). This CDR3 is built from 15 residues. V trimming: 7 bases; J trimming: 1 base; junction bases outside the gene matches: 7. The CDR3 loop reads CASRLAGASQETQYF. The CDR3 coding sequence is TGTGCCTCAAGACTAGCGGGAGCCTCCCAAGAGACCCAGTACTTC.

This clonotype was counted only a few times. The rearrangement links TRBV7-2 to TRBJ2-1; 7 nucleotides align to TRBD2. The germline gives CDR1 SGHTA, CDR2 FQGNSA. V trimming: 3 bases; J trimming: 2 bases; junction bases outside the gene matches: 7. The CDR3 consists of 16 residues. CDR3 bases: TGTGCCAGCAGCTTGCGTCTAGCGGCCGCCTACAATGAGCAGTTCTTC. This gives the protein CASSLRLAAAYNEQFF.

This clonotype was counted between two and nine times. In DNA form, the CDR3 reads TGTGCCAGCAGCTTAGAGTTTTTGGCTAGCGGTCACAATGAGCAGTTCTTC. This encodes CASSLEFLASGHNEQFF. The rearrangement joins TRBV7-2 to TRBJ2-1; TRBD2 matches 7 bases. The CDR3 sequence is 17 residues long. The junction had 11 bases not matched to a gene; V was cut back by 1 base and J by 5 bases. Germline CDR1 reads SGHTA; CDR2 reads FQGNSA.

This clonotype was found many times. J is TRBJ2-3 and V is TRBV7-9, with no clear D. CDR1 is SEHNR, CDR2 FQNEAQ, per germline (reference sequence). CDR3 size: 15 residues. The V end lost 1 base, the J end lost 0 bases, and 8 bases lay between the germline ends. Written as DNA, the CDR3 is TGTGCCAGCAGCTTAGTGGCTGCTAGCACAGATACGCAGTATTTT. Encoded protein: CASSLVAASTDTQYF.

This chain links TRBV4-1 with TRBJ2-2, with D unresolved. Germline CDR1 reads MGHRA; CDR2 reads YSYEKL. V was clipped by 4 bases and J by 7 bases, with 7 bases between them. This CDR3 region has 12 residues. CDR3 sequence: CASSRQFGELFF. The CDR3, as DNA: TGCGCCAGCAGCCGCCAATTCGGGGAGCTGTTTTTT.

This chain joins TRBV19 and TRBJ2-6; TRBD1 matches 8 bases. In germline, CDR1 is LNHDA, CDR2 SQIVND (reference sequence). The CDR3 sequence is 14 residues long. Trimming removed 10 bases from V and 2 bases from J; junction bases left unmatched: 4. The CDR3 coding sequence is TGTGCCACCCTGGACAGGGCTGGGGCCAACGTCCTGACTTTC. Translating gives CATLDRAGANVLTF.

The chain links TRBV7-2 to TRBJ2-2, with TRBD1 matching 10 bases. CDR3 length: 15 amino acids. Germline V lookup: CDR1 SGHTA, CDR2 FQGNSA. V lost 6 bases and J lost 6; bases outside the gene matches: 7. In DNA form, the CDR3 reads TGTGCCAGCAGAGAGGGACAGGGGTATTCCGGGGAGCTGTTTTTT. It encodes CASREGQGYSGELFF.

The V and J genes are TRBV27 and TRBJ2-4; D may match TRBD1 or TRBD2 (5 bases each). Germline values: CDR1 MNHEY, CDR2 SMNVEV (reference sequence). The CDR3 sequence is 16 residues long. Trimming removed 6 bases from V and 7 bases from J, with 22 bases in between. This CDR3 is CASRLLYVGDLNIQYF. The CDR3 DNA is TGTGCCAGCAGACTCCTTTACGTGGGGGACCTGAACATTCAGTACTTC.

This clonotype turned up a few times. This rearrangement joins TRBV12-3 or TRBV12-4 to TRBJ2-5, with 9 bases aligning to TRBD2. The CDR3 sequence is 15 residues long. V lost 5 bases, J lost 5 bases, and 9 bases stayed unmatched. The CDR3 is CASSPLGREGETQYF. Written as DNA, the CDR3 is TGTGCCAGCAGTCCCCTGGGGCGGGAGGGGGAGACCCAGTACTTC.

This clonotype was detected ten times or more. The V and J genes are TRBV6-2 or TRBV6-3 and TRBJ2-1, with D unclear. Germline loops: CDR1 MNHEY, CDR2 SVGEGT. This CDR3 has 14 residues. V lost 0 bases and J 0 bases, leaving 3 bases between the germline ends. This CDR3 is CASSYSSSYNEQFF. CDR3 DNA sequence: TGTGCCAGCAGTTACTCGAGCTCCTACAATGAGCAGTTCTTC.

This clonotype was observed at least ten times. The chain links TRBV5-1 to TRBJ2-7; 8 nucleotides align to TRBD1. This CDR3 spans 15 amino acids. Unmatched junction bases numbered 9, after V lost 4 bases and J lost 3 bases. CDR1 is SGHRS, CDR2 YFSETQ, per germline. The CDR3 reads CASSLRGQSGYEQYF. CDR3 DNA: TGCGCCAGCAGCCTCAGGGGGCAGTCGGGCTACGAGCAGTACTTC.

The V call is TRBV2, the J call TRBJ1-1, with TRBD1 matching 9 bases. Germline lookup yields CDR1 SNHLY and CDR2 FYNNEI. The V and J ends lost 4 bases and 11 bases, in that order; junction bases with no gene match: 5. The CDR3 length is 12 residues. DNA for the CDR3: TGTGCCAGCAGTGTCGGGGACAGGGCTGCTTTCTTT. This sequence encodes CASSVGDRAAFF.

The chain recombines TRBV6-2 or TRBV6-3 with TRBJ1-5; 7 bases match TRBD1. Trimming cost V 5 bases and J 1 base; bases outside gene matches: 5. Germline lookup yields CDR1 MNHEY and CDR2 SVGEGT. This CDR3 comprises 15 residues. The CDR3 loop reads CASSTTGLSNQPQHF. Written as DNA, the CDR3 is TGTGCCAGCAGTACGACAGGGTTAAGCAATCAGCCCCAGCATTTT.

CDR3 coding DNA: TGTGCCAGCTCACGGAGAGGACTAGCGGGAGTCGCGGGGGAGACCCAGTACTTC. It codes for CASSRRGLAGVAGETQYF. The gene calls are TRBV18 and TRBJ2-5, with 13 nucleotides matching TRBD2. The CDR3 loop spans 18 amino acids. Germline V CDR1 and CDR2: KGHSH, LQKENI. J lost 5 bases, V lost 4 bases, and 13 bases had no gene match.

This clonotype turned up a few times. J is TRBJ2-5 and V is TRBV30; D may be TRBD1 (5 bases). The length of the CDR3 is 12 residues. V dropped 3 bases and J dropped 5 bases, with 10 bases sitting between them. Germline values: CDR1 GTSNPN, CDR2 SVGIG (reference sequence). The CDR3 coding sequence is TGTGCCTGGAGCCCGGCAGGGGAGACCCAGTACTTC. The encoded protein is CAWSPAGETQYF.

The chain is built from TRBV11-3 and TRBJ1-4, with D hard to call. V lost 3 bases, J lost 3 bases, and 11 bases lay in between. The germline V gene has CDR1 SGHNT and CDR2 YENEEA. The CDR3 contains 15 residues. CDR3 bases: TGTGCCAGCAGCTTGCGTGGGGTCGCTAATGAAAAACTGTTTTTT. Amino acid sequence: CASSLRGVANEKLFF.

There are a few counts of this clonotype. The V call is TRBV5-4, the J call TRBJ2-1; 14 bases are a match to TRBD2. Trimming removed 3 bases from V and 8 bases from J; junction bases left unmatched: 7. In germline, CDR1 is SGHNT, CDR2 YYREEE (reference sequence). There are 16 residues in the CDR3. CDR3 DNA: TGTGCCAGCAGCTCCACCGGGACTAGCGGGAGATATGAGCAGTTCTTC. It encodes CASSSTGTSGRYEQFF.